The 21 T cell receptor beta chains presented below share a single source sample, sequenced in a study of blood T cell repertoires in COVID-19. Generated by immunoSEQ multiplex PCR, the TCRdb table keeps only in-frame clones and is missing some. This sample has around 70,000 clones, with approximately 80% found just once. Sequences were obtained from peripheral blood. The receptors stem from a woman of 80 years or more with active or convalescent COVID-19.

CDR3 nucleotides: TGTGCCAGCAGCCAAGGAAAGAGTAGGAGCTCCTATAATTCACCCCTCCACTTT. Protein product: CASSQGKSRSSYNSPLHF. The chain recombines TRBV14 with TRBJ1-6; D gene unclear. Germline-derived CDR1 and CDR2 are SGHDN and FVKESK. CDR3 length: 18 amino acids. V was pared by 1 base and J by 0 bases, with 13 bases between.

DNA of the CDR3: TGTGCCAGTAGTATTTGGGCAGGGGGCCTTAATGAAAAACTGTTTTTT. Translated: CASSIWAGGLNEKLFF. The chain uses TRBV19 and TRBJ1-4, with TRBD1 identical over 8 bases. Germline V gene lookup returns CDR1 LNHDA and CDR2 SQIVND (reference sequence). This CDR3 comprises 16 residues. V dropped 3 bases and J dropped 4; count of bases not matched to a gene: 7.

This chain uses TRBV27 with TRBJ2-1, with 8 bases fitting TRBD2. V trimming: 0 bases; J trimming: 8 bases; junction bases outside the gene matches: 15. CDR3 length: 18 residues. Germline V lookup: CDR1 MNHEY, CDR2 SMNVEV (reference sequence). Written as DNA, the CDR3 is TGTGCCAGCAGTTTATCACCGGGATGGCGGGGGGCGTCTGATGAGCAGTTCTTC. Encoded protein: CASSLSPGWRGASDEQFF.

The chain links TRBV4-1 to TRBJ2-7; no clear D. Trimming removed 6 bases from V and 0 bases from J, with 12 bases in between. The germline V gene encodes CDR1 MGHRA and CDR2 YSYEKL. This CDR3 comprises 14 residues. This CDR3 is CASRPWPGSYEQYF. CDR3 sequence (DNA): TGCGCCAGCAGACCTTGGCCTGGCTCCTACGAGCAGTACTTC.

This clone is a singleton in its sample. The chain carries TRBV28 and TRBJ2-5; the match to TRBD1 covers 9 bases. Losses at the gene ends were 4 bases for V and 5 bases for J; bases not matched to a gene: 8. The V gene's germline CDR1 is MDHEN and CDR2 SYDVKM. The CDR3 runs to 15 residues. For the CDR3, the DNA is TGTGCCAGCAGTTCAACAGGGGGCGCGTCCGAGACCCAGTACTTC. Protein product: CASSSTGGASETQYF.

This clone was seen just once. The V gene is TRBV6-2 or TRBV6-3, the J gene TRBJ1-5; D is possibly TRBD1 (5 bases). The CDR3 contains 17 residues. CDR1 MNHEY and CDR2 SVGEGT come from the germline V gene. V lost 2 bases to trimming and J lost 4 bases, with 18 bases between them. The CDR3 protein is CASSYGHSGNYNQPQHF. CDR3 DNA sequence: TGTGCCAGCAGTTACGGCCACTCAGGGAATTATAATCAGCCCCAGCATTTT.

V is TRBV9 and J is TRBJ1-3, with 7 bases that match TRBD1. Germline loops: CDR1 SGDLS, CDR2 YYNGEE. The CDR3 extends over 14 amino acids. V lost 3 bases and J lost 7; bases outside the gene matches: 7. The CDR3 here is CASSGGGQWNTIYF. CDR3 sequence (DNA): TGTGCCAGCAGCGGTGGGGGACAGTGGAACACCATATATTTT. Based on the CDR3 plus reference TRBV9 and TRBJ1-3, the full variable domain is DSGVTQTPKHLITATGQRVTLRCSPRSGDLSVYWYQQSLDQGLQFLIQYYNGEERAKGNILERFSAQQFPDLHSELNLSSLELGDSALYFCASSGGGQWNTIYFGEGSWLTVV.

The chain combines TRBV28 with TRBJ1-2; 8 bases map to TRBD1. CDR1 and CDR2 (germline): MDHEN, SYDVKM. J lost 6 bases, V lost 7 bases, and 16 bases had no gene match. The length of the CDR3 is 16 residues. The DNA for the CDR3 is TGTGCCAGCACACAGGACAGGGAACAAGCCTTTGATGGCTACACCTTC. Its translation: CASTQDREQAFDGYTF.

The chain carries TRBV24-1 and TRBJ2-1; D perhaps matches TRBD1 (8 bases). Trimming took off 4 bases at V and 10 bases at J, with 25 bases between the two ends. The CDR3 is 17 amino acids. Germline CDR1 reads KGHDR; CDR2 reads SFDVKD. The CDR3 DNA reads as TGTGCCACCAGTGAAGGGGGGGTTGGACAGGGTCTAAGGGAGCAGTTCTTC. As protein: CATSEGGVGQGLREQFF.

The chain recombines TRBV10-3 with TRBJ2-3; 8 nucleotides line up with TRBD1. Germline CDR1 and CDR2: ENHRY and SYGVKD. V lost 10 bases to trimming and J lost 5 bases; unmatched junction nucleotides: 17. The CDR3 is 16 amino acids. The CDR3 coding sequence is TGTGCCACATCGATACAGGGGGTTAAGGTTGGAGATACGCAGTATTTT. Encoded protein: CATSIQGVKVGDTQYF.

The chain links TRBV9 to TRBJ1-2, with D tentatively TRBD1 (6 bases). The V end was cut by 0 bases, the J end by 7 bases, with 13 bases between. Per germline, CDR1 SGDLS and CDR2 YYNGEE. The CDR3 covers 14 residues. The CDR3 nucleotides are TGTGCCAGCAGCGTAGAGCAGGGGTTTGTTGGCTACACCTTC. This sequence encodes CASSVEQGFVGYTF.

The CDR3 sequence is CASSNTGFSSDTQYF. CDR3 nucleotides: TGTGCCAGCAGCAATACAGGGTTTTCGTCAGATACGCAGTATTTT. The gene calls are TRBV3-1 (or the pseudogene TRBV3-2) and TRBJ2-3; possibly TRBD1 for D (6 bases). V lost 5 bases to trimming and J lost 4 bases, with 16 bases between them. CDR3 length: 15 residues. Looked up from germline, CDR1 is LGHDT and CDR2 is YNNKEL (reference sequence).

V gene TRBV14 combines with J gene TRBJ1-2; 7 nucleotides line up with TRBD1. The germline V gene has CDR1 SGHDN and CDR2 FVKESK. Losses at the gene ends were 4 bases for V and 2 bases for J; bases not matched to a gene: 7. CDR3 length: 15 amino acids. The CDR3 spells CASSPRQGLNYGYTF. Written as DNA, the CDR3 is TGTGCCAGCAGCCCCCGACAGGGATTGAACTATGGCTACACCTTC.

The CDR3 DNA follows: TGTGCCAGCAGCCGCGGACAGGGGTCTAGCTCCTACAATGAGCAGTTCTTC. Translation gives CASSRGQGSSSYNEQFF. The rearrangement links TRBV4-2 to TRBJ2-1, with 9 nucleotides matching TRBD1. With V trimmed by 4 bases and J by 0 bases, 7 bases remained unmatched. The CDR3 has 17 amino acids. In germline, CDR1 is LGHNA, CDR2 YNFKEQ.

This clone was detected only a few times. V usage is TRBV4-1 and J usage is TRBJ1-3, with D possibly matching TRBD1 (6 bases). The germline V and J ends were trimmed by 4 bases and 8 bases, with 15 bases remaining between them. Per the germline V gene, CDR1 is MGHRA and CDR2 is YSYEKL. The CDR3 spans 14 residues. This CDR3 is CASSPRTGLDTIYF. CDR3 coding DNA: TGCGCCAGCAGCCCCCGAACAGGGTTGGACACCATATATTTT.

This clone showed up just a few times. The rearrangement uses TRBV9 and TRBJ1-1, with D uncertain. This CDR3 comprises 15 residues. Germline V gives CDR1 SGDLS, CDR2 YYNGEE. Trimming stripped 4 bases from V and 1 base from J, with 14 bases between. Here the CDR3 reads CASSLSPTGNTEAFF. DNA of the CDR3: TGTGCCAGCAGCCTCTCCCCTACGGGGAACACTGAAGCTTTCTTT.

This rearrangement joins TRBV7-8 to TRBJ2-5; D possibly corresponds to TRBD1 (5 bases). V lost 2 bases, J lost 3 bases, and 16 bases lay in between. Per the germline V gene, CDR1 is SGHVS and CDR2 is FQNEAQ. This CDR3 is built from 16 residues. CDR3 region: CASSLSAGSSKETQYF. In DNA form, the CDR3 reads TGTGCCAGCAGCTTATCAGCAGGGTCGTCGAAAGAGACCCAGTACTTC. Combining the CDR3 with reference TRBV7-8 and TRBJ2-5 gives the whole variable domain GAGVSQSPRYKVAKRGQDVALRCDPISGHVSLFWYQQALGQGPEFLTYFQNEAQLDKSGLPSDRFFAERPEGSVSTLKIQRTQQEDSAVYLCASSLSAGSSKETQYFGPGTRLLVL.

This clone was detected only a few times. The V and J genes are TRBV7-8 and TRBJ1-1; unclear D gene. Germline V gives CDR1 SGHVS, CDR2 FQNEAQ. The V and J ends lost 2 bases and 5 bases respectively, with 24 bases between them. The length of the CDR3 is 18 residues. In DNA form, the CDR3 reads TGTGCCAGCAGCTTACATCGAGGATTTTTGAGGGCGGATACTGAAGCTTTCTTT. This gives the protein CASSLHRGFLRADTEAFF.

V usage is TRBV7-8 and J usage is TRBJ2-1; 8 bases map to TRBD1. The V gene end was trimmed by 6 bases and the J gene end by 7 bases; junction bases not matched to a gene: 11. The CDR3 totals 15 residues. Per germline, CDR1 SGHVS and CDR2 FQNEAQ. DNA for the CDR3: TGTGCCAGCAGTTCCCGGGACAGGTCTGGGAATGAGCAGTTCTTC. This encodes CASSSRDRSGNEQFF.

The rearrangement uses TRBV27 and TRBJ1-5; D gene uncertain. Trimming shortened V by 10 bases and J by 4 bases, and 5 bases separated the two germline ends. The CDR3 runs 10 residues. Per the germline V gene, CDR1 is MNHEY and CDR2 is SMNVEV (reference sequence). The CDR3 reads CATLNQPQHF. The CDR3 DNA is TGTGCCACCCTGAATCAGCCCCAGCATTTT.

The rearrangement joins TRBV6-2 or TRBV6-3 to TRBJ1-1, with 8 nucleotides matching TRBD1. Germline V lookup: CDR1 MNHEY, CDR2 SVGEGT. Trimming at V came to 5 bases and at J to 6 bases, leaving 8 bases not matched to a gene. This CDR3 has 14 amino acids. The CDR3 loop reads CASSPGQARAEAFF. CDR3 nucleotides: TGTGCCAGCAGTCCGGGACAGGCTAGGGCTGAAGCTTTCTTT.